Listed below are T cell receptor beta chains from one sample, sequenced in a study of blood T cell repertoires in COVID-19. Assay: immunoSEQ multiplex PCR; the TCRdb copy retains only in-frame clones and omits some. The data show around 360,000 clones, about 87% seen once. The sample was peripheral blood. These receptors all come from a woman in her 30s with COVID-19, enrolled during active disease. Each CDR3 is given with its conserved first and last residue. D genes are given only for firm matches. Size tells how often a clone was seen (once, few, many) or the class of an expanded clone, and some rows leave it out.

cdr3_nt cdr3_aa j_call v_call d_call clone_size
TGCGCCAGCAGCCCTTTAACAGGGGTAGGCTATGGCTACACCTTC CASSPLTGVGYGYTF TRBJ1-2 TRBV4-1 TRBD1 .
TGTGCCAGCAGCGTAGTCGGCACCGGGGAGCTGTTTTTT CASSVVGTGELFF TRBJ2-2 TRBV9 . .
TGTGCCACACGCAAACAGGCTCTCAGCTCCTACGAGCAGTACTTC CATRKQALSSYEQYF TRBJ2-7 TRBV6-5 . .
TGTGCCAGCAGCGTAGTTACCGAGGGCACTGAAGCTTTCTTT CASSVVTEGTEAFF TRBJ1-1 TRBV9 . once
TGTGCCAGCACCCCGGGGTCGATCAGCACAGATACGCAGTATTTT CASTPGSISTDTQYF TRBJ2-3 TRBV11-1 . once
TGTGCCAGCAGCTTTACTAGCGGGGCGTCCTACGAGCAGTACTTC CASSFTSGASYEQYF TRBJ2-7 TRBV27 TRBD2 .
TGTGCCAGCACCATACTAGCGGAGGGGGGTTACGAGCAGTACTTC CASTILAEGGYEQYF TRBJ2-7 TRBV2 TRBD2 .
TGCGCCAGCAGCGAGCAGGGATTTAGCAATCAGCCCCAGCATTTT CASSEQGFSNQPQHF TRBJ1-5 TRBV5-1 . .
TGTGCCAGCAGTCCAGGGGAGACCCAGTACTTC CASSPGETQYF TRBJ2-5 TRBV25-1 . .
TGTGCCAGCAGCCAAGGACTAGCGGGAGGGAGCACAGATACGCAGTATTTT CASSQGLAGGSTDTQYF TRBJ2-3 TRBV3-1/TRBV3-2 TRBD2 .
TGCGCCAGCAGCTTGGGGGGCAGTCAGGAGCAGTACTTC CASSLGGSQEQYF TRBJ2-7 TRBV5-1 . .
TGTGCCAGCAGCCCTAGGGACAGTCGGTGGCAAAAACTGTTTTTT CASSPRDSRWQKLFF TRBJ1-4 TRBV3-1/TRBV3-2 TRBD1 few
TGTGCCAGCAGTTGGGACAGGGGCTACGAGCAGTACTTC CASSWDRGYEQYF TRBJ2-7 TRBV27 TRBD1 few
TGCGCCAGCAACGACTACAGGGTAGTCCTTTCCGAGCAGTACTTC CASNDYRVVLSEQYF TRBJ2-7 TRBV23-1 . .